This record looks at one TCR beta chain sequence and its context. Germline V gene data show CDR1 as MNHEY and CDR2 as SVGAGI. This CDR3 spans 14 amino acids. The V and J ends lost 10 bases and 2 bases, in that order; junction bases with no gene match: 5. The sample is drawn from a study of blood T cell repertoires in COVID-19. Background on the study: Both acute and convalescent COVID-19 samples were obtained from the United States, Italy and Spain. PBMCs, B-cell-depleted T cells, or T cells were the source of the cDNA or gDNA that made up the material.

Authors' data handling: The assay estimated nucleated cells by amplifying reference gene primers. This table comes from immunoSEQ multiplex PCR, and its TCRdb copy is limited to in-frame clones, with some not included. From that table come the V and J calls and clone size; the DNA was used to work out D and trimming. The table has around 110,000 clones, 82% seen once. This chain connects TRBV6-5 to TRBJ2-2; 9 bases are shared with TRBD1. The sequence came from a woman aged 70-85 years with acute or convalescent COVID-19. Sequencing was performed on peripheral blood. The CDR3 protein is CAIRQGVNTGELFF. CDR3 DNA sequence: TGTGCCATTAGACAGGGGGTCAACACCGGGGAGCTGTTTTTT.